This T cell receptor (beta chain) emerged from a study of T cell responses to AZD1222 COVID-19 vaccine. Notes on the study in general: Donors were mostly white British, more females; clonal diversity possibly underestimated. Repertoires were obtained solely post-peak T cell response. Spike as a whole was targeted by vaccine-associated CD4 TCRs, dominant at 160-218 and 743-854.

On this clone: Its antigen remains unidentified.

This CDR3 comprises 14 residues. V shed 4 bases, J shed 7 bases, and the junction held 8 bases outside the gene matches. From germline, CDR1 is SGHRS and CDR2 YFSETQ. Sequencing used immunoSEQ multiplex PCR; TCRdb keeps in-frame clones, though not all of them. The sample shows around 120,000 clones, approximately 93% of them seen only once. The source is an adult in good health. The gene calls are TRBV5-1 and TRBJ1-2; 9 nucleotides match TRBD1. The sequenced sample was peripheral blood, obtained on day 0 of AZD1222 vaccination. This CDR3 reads CASSPRTGESGYTF. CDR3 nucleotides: TGCGCCAGCAGCCCCAGGACAGGGGAGAGTGGCTACACCTTC.